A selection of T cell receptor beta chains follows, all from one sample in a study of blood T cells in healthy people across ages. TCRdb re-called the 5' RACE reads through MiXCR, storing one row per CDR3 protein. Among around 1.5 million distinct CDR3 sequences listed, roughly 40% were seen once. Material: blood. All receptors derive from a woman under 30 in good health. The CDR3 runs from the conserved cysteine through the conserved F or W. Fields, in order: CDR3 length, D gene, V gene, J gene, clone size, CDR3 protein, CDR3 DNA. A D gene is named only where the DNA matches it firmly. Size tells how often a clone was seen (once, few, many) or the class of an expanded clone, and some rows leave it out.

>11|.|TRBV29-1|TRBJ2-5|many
CSVERAETQYF
TGCAGCGTTGAGAGGGCCGAGACCCAGTACTTC
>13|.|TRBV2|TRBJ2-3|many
CASSPRYTDTQYF
TGTGCCAGCAGCCCCCGGTACACAGATACGCAGTATTTT
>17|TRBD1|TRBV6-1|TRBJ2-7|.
CASSGLSGQEVPYEQYF
TGTGCCAGCAGTGGACTTTCGGGACAGGAGGTACCATACGAGCAGTACTTC
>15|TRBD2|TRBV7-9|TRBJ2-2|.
CASSLAGGAIGELFF
TGTGCCAGCAGCTTAGCCGGGGGGGCGATCGGGGAGCTGTTTTTT
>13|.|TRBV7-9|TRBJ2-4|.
CASSPGDRDIQYF
TGTGCCAGCAGCCCCGGGGACCGGGACATTCAGTACTTC
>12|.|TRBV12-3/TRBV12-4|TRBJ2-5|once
CAGSFYPETQYF
TGTGCCGGCAGTTTCTATCCCGAGACCCAGTACTTC
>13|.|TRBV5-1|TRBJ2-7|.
CASSPFRSDEQYF
TGCGCCAGCAGCCCCTTCCGTTCCGACGAGCAGTACTTC
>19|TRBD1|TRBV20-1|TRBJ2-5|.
CSARDRWVRDREDEETQYF
TGCAGTGCTCGAGATCGGTGGGTTCGGGACAGGGAAGACGAAGAGACCCAGTACTTC
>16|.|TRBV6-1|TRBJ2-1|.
CASSEALATSGNGQFF
TGTGCCAGCAGTGAAGCGCTGGCTACCTCAGGGAATGGGCAGTTCTTC
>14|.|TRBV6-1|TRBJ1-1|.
CASSETGRGTEAFF
TGTGCCAGCAGTGAAACCGGGCGGGGGACTGAAGCTTTCTTT
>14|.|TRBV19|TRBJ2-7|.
CASRLVTGSHEQYF
TGTGCCAGTAGGTTGGTCACGGGGAGCCACGAGCAGTACTTC
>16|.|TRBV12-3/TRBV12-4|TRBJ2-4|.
CASTVTSLSSYNDQYF
TGTGCCAGCACCGTAACATCCCTAAGCTCCTACAATGATCAGTACTTC
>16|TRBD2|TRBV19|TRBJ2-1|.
CASSIGGTSGMNEQFF
TGTGCCAGTAGTATAGGGGGGACTAGCGGGATGAATGAGCAGTTCTTC
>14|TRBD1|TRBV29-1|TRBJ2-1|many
CSVPDRGTYNEQFF
TGCAGCGTGCCGGACAGGGGAACCTACAATGAGCAGTTCTTC
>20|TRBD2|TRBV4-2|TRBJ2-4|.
CASSQESPRASGRGVAIQYF
TGTGCCAGCAGCCAAGAGTCCCCCAGGGCTAGCGGGAGGGGGGTGGCCATTCAGTACTTC
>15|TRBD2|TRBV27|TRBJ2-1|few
CASSSLAGGVNEQFF
TGTGCCAGCAGTTCTCTAGCGGGGGGGGTCAATGAGCAGTTCTTC
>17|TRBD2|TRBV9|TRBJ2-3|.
CASSAFASGGHKDTQYF
TGTGCCAGCAGCGCCTTTGCTAGCGGGGGGCACAAAGATACGCAGTATTTT
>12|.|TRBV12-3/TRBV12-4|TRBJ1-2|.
CASSPGSGGYTF
TGTGCCAGCAGTCCCGGAAGCGGTGGCTACACCTTC
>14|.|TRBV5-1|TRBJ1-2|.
CASSLTTAAYGYTF
TGCGCCAGCAGTTTAACAACAGCCGCCTATGGCTACACCTTC
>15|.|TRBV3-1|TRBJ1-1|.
CASSQDGRMNTEAFF
TGTGCCAGCAGCCAAGATGGGCGGATGAACACTGAAGCTTTCTTT